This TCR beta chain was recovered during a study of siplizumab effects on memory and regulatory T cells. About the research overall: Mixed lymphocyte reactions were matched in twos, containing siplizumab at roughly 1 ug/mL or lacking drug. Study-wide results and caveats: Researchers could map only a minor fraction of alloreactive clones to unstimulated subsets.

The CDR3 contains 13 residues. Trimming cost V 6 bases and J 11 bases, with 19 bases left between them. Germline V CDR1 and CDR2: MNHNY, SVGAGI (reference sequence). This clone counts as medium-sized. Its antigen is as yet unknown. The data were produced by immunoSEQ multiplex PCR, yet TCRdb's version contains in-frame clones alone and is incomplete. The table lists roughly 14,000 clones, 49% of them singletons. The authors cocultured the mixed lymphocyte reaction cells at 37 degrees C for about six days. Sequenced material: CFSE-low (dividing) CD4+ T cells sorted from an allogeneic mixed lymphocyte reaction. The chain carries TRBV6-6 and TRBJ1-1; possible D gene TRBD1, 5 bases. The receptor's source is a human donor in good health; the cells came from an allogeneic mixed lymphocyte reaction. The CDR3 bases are TGTGCCAGCAGCCACCTGGGGGTAGCTGGGGCTTTCTTT. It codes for CASSHLGVAGAFF.